The 26 T cell receptor beta chains below all came from one sample that was sequenced in a study of tumor and adjacent non-tumor tissue in lung cancer. No cell sorting was done before RNA was extracted from the tissue. TCRbeta libraries were built with three rounds of nested PCR, modified from ARM-PCR. TCRdb passed the multiplex PCR reads through MiXCR, listing each CDR3 protein once. The top ten clones hold under 30% of a sample with about 200,000 distinct CDR3 sequences, less than 80% of them seen once. Sample: lung tumor tissue. These receptors all stem from a man between 60 and 75 years old with non-small cell lung cancer.

With regard to this clonotype: A much larger clone sits a single nucleotide away, making a read error possible. V usage is TRBV20-1 and J usage is TRBJ2-3; D is unresolved. The germline CDR1 and CDR2 sequences are DFQATT and SNEGSKA (reference sequence). The length of the CDR3 is 13 residues. CDR3 nucleotides: TGCAGTGCTAGAGTCTCGTCTACAGTTACGCAGTATTTT. It yields the protein CSARVSSTVTQYF.

This clonotype was counted a single time. A junction boundary mismatches the germline segment, possibly from a read error. The chain has TRBV4-1 and TRBJ2-2; D is uncertain. CDR1 MGHRA and CDR2 YSYEKL come from the germline V gene. The CDR3 consists of 16 residues. The CDR3 nucleotides are TGCTCCAGCATCCAAGTTCCTGGGGCGAACACCGGGGAGCTGTTTTTT. It yields the protein CSSIQVPGANTGELFF.

Remarks on this clonotype: A much larger clone differs by one base, so this may be a read error. The chain recombines TRBV11-1 with TRBJ2-5; TRBD2 agrees at 8 bases. In germline, CDR1 is SGHAT, CDR2 FQDESV (reference sequence). The CDR3 is 14 amino acids. The CDR3 DNA follows: TGTGTCAGCAGCTTAGCGGGAAACCAAGAGACCCAGTACTTC. Its protein product is CVSSLAGNQETQYF.

As concerns this clonotype: This clone may be a read error of a much larger clone one base away. The chain combines TRBV6-5 with TRBJ2-7, with 7 bases that match TRBD1. CDR3 length equals 15 residues. Looked up from germline, CDR1 is MNHEY and CDR2 is SVGAGI. The CDR3 reads CAGSYDGQDPYEQYF. The CDR3 coding sequence is TGTGCCGGCAGTTACGACGGACAGGACCCCTACGAGCAGTACTTC.

This clonotype was counted a few times. A clone one base away is much larger, so this may be a read error. The chain uses TRBV20-1 and TRBJ2-3, with 8 bases aligning to TRBD2. This CDR3 is built from 13 residues. Germline lookup yields CDR1 DFQATT and CDR2 SNEGSKA (reference sequence). The chain's CDR3 is CRGAGRGADTQYF. The DNA of the CDR3 is TGCAGGGGGGCGGGGCGGGGGGCAGATACGCAGTATTTT.

With regard to this clonotype: Given a much more abundant clone one base away, this may be a read error. V is TRBV4-2 and J is TRBJ2-1; D is unclear. Germline lookup yields CDR1 LGHNA and CDR2 YNFKEQ. The CDR3 has 13 amino acids. CDR3 DNA sequence: TGTGCCAGCAGCACCGCAGGATACAATGAGCAGATCTTC. It encodes CASSTAGYNEQIF.

Comment on this clonotype: This could be a read error, since a much larger clone is one nucleotide away. The gene calls are TRBV6-2 or TRBV6-3 and TRBJ2-5, with D possibly matching TRBD2 (6 bases). The CDR3 is made up of 14 amino acids. CDR1 and CDR2 (germline): MNHEY, SVGEGT. Trimming stripped 2 bases from V and 4 bases from J, with 11 bases between. The CDR3 sequence: CASSYDIAAETQYF. Here the CDR3 DNA reads TGTGCCAGCAGTTACGATATAGCGGCAGAGACCCAGTACTTC.

Turning to this clonotype: Relative to the germline gene, one junction end is altered; a read error may explain this. The J gene is TRBJ2-3, the V gene TRBV20-1, with 7 positions matching TRBD2. CDR1 is DFQATT and CDR2 is SNEGSKA in the germline V gene (reference sequence). The CDR3 length is 15 residues. The CDR3 DNA reads TGCAGTACTAGAGATATCAGCGGGATTGCAGATACGCAATATTTT. Protein: CSTRDISGIADTQYF.

Regarding this clonotype: One base away lies a much larger clone, so this may be a sequencing read error. The rearrangement links TRBV6-1 to TRBJ2-5; 7 nucleotides align to TRBD2. This CDR3 is 15 amino acids long. The germline gives CDR1 MNHNS, CDR2 SASEGT. Written as DNA, the CDR3 is TGTACCAGCAGTGTTGGCCTAGCGGTACAAGAGACCCAGTACTTC. Its translation is CTSSVGLAVQETQYF.

This clonotype has a single count. At one end the junction does not follow the germline gene, possibly because of a read error. This chain joins TRBV5-6 and TRBJ1-6; D perhaps matches TRBD1 (5 bases). Germline values: CDR1 SGHDT, CDR2 YYEEEE. The CDR3 runs to 15 residues. The CDR3 sequence is CASSTQGTGNSPLYF. CDR3 coding DNA: TGTGCCAGCAGTACCCAAGGGACTGGTAATTCACCCCTCTACTTT.

In regard to this clonotype: This may be a read error: a much more frequent sequence differs by one nucleotide. The chain couples TRBV20-1 to TRBJ2-3, with a weak D call TRBD2 (6 bases). Trimming cost V 4 bases and J 5 bases, with 16 bases left between them. This CDR3 region has 14 residues. From germline, CDR1 is DFQATT and CDR2 SNEGSKA (reference sequence). Here the CDR3 DNA reads TGCAGTGCTAAAACTAGCCTGGCTATAGATACGCAGTATTTT. As protein: CSAKTSLAIDTQYF.

This clonotype has only one observation. A much bigger clone sits one base away, suggesting this may be a read error. CDR3 coding DNA: TGCAGTGCTAGTAATAGAGATACGCTGTATTTT. Translated: CSASNRDTLYF. The rearrangement links TRBV20-1 to TRBJ2-3; D is uncertain. The CDR3 contains 11 residues. Germline V gives CDR1 DFQATT, CDR2 SNEGSKA (reference sequence).

Only a few counts were recorded for this clonotype. The CDR3 loop is CASSSHGTASTDTQYF. CDR3 bases: TGTGCCAGCAGCTCCCACGGGACAGCTAGCACAGATACGCAGTATTTT. This chain connects TRBV7-9 to TRBJ2-3, with 7 bases fitting TRBD1. After removal of 4 bases from V and 0 bases from J, the junction contained 7 bases not matched to a gene. This CDR3 region has 16 residues. Germline V gene data show CDR1 as SEHNR and CDR2 as FQNEAQ (reference sequence).

As DNA, the CDR3 is TGCAGTGCTAGGGGCAGGGGGGAGGCTTTTCAGCCCCAGCATTTT. Its translation: CSARGRGEAFQPQHF. This chain links TRBV20-1 with TRBJ1-5, with 7 bases matching TRBD1. The ends lost 3 bases at V and 6 bases at J; junction bases unmatched: 11. This CDR3 comprises 15 residues. Germline CDR1 and CDR2: DFQATT and SNEGSKA (reference sequence).

A note on this clonotype: The conserved closing phenylalanine or tryptophan is absent in this CDR3, likely reflecting a read error. The chain carries TRBV6-2 or TRBV6-3 and TRBJ2-2; D unresolved. Germline CDR1 reads MNHEY; CDR2 reads SVGEGT. The CDR3 is 15 residues long. Between the trimmed V and J ends, which lost 0 bases and 3 bases, there was a span of 8 bases. The CDR3 region has the DNA TGTGCCAGCAGTTACTCCGCTAGTTACACCGGGGAGCTGTTTTCT. Protein: CASSYSASYTGELFS.

The CDR3, as DNA: TGTGCCAGCAGCCCTCGGACAGGGGAGGCTGGCTACACCTTC. This codes for CASSPRTGEAGYTF. The chain joins TRBV7-2 to TRBJ1-2, with TRBD1 identical over 9 bases. CDR3 length: 14 residues. The germline V gene has CDR1 SGHTA and CDR2 FQGNSA. After removal of 5 bases from V and 7 bases from J, the junction contained 8 bases not matched to a gene.

The rearrangement uses TRBV20-1 and TRBJ2-1; D is possibly TRBD2 (5 bases). Trimming took 7 bases from V and 1 from J, leaving 23 bases between them. The CDR3 totals 17 residues. Germline V gives CDR1 DFQATT, CDR2 SNEGSKA (reference sequence). The CDR3: CSVMDPAGLHSYNEQFF. In DNA form, the CDR3 reads TGCAGTGTTATGGACCCGGCAGGACTCCATTCCTACAATGAGCAGTTCTTC.

In the case of this clonotype: Mismatch with germline at one junction end may stem from a read error. This chain links TRBV11-3 with TRBJ2-3, with TRBD2 identical over 9 bases. From germline, CDR1 is SGHNT and CDR2 YENEEA. This CDR3 region has 16 residues. The CDR3 region is CGSSLLAGGYTDTRYF. CDR3 DNA: TGTGGCAGCAGCTTACTCGCGGGGGGGTACACAGATACGCGGTATTTT.

This clonotype was seen more than once but under ten times. The rearrangement joins TRBV28 to TRBJ2-6; TRBD1 aligns across 8 bases. The CDR3 runs 15 residues. Trimming removed 5 bases from V and 3 bases from J; junction bases left unmatched: 3. CDR1 and CDR2 from the germline V gene are MDHEN and SYDVKM. CDR3 amino acids: CASSPTGDGANVLTF. CDR3 coding DNA: TGTGCCAGCAGTCCGACAGGGGATGGGGCCAACGTCCTGACTTTC. Using reference TRBV28 and TRBJ2-6 for the parts outside the CDR3, the full variable domain is DVKVTQSSRYLVKRTGEKVFLECVQDMDHENMFWYRQDPGLGLRLIYFSYDVKMKEKGDIPEGYSVSREKKERFSLILESASTNQTSMYLCASSPTGDGANVLTFGAGSRLTVL.

Concerning this clonotype: One junction end does not reproduce the germline sequence, and a read error may be involved. The genes are TRBV29-1 and TRBJ1-1; TRBD1 matches 8 bases. The CDR3 is 12 amino acids. Germline V lookup: CDR1 SQVTM, CDR2 ANQGSEA. CDR3 coding DNA: TGCAGCGCCTCCGACAGGGGCGCTGAAGTTTTCTTT. Its protein product is CSASDRGAEVFF.

This clonotype occurred many times. This chain joins TRBV11-3 and TRBJ2-2; D remains unclear. The CDR3 totals 14 residues. CDR1 and CDR2 (germline): SGHNT, YENEEA. Trimming shortened V by 0 bases and J by 6 bases, and 8 bases separated the two germline ends. CDR3 sequence: CASSLESGPGELFF. CDR3 sequence (DNA): TGTGCCAGCAGCTTAGAGTCCGGCCCCGGGGAGCTGTTTTTT.

J is TRBJ2-7 and V is TRBV6-2 or TRBV6-3; 7 positions match TRBD2. Germline CDR1 MNHEY, CDR2 SVGEGT. The CDR3 has 15 residues. The CDR3 spells CVSSYSGGNRHEQYF. The CDR3 DNA reads TGTGTCAGTAGTTACTCGGGAGGAAATCGCCACGAGCAGTACTTC.

As regards this clonotype: A much larger clonotype is one base distant, so this may be a read error. This sequence joins TRBV11-3 and TRBJ2-3, with D tentatively TRBD2 (5 bases). This CDR3 is built from 14 residues. Germline CDR1 SGHNT, CDR2 YENEEA. The CDR3, as DNA: TGTGCCAGCACCCCCGACCCTAGCACAGATATGCAGTATTTT. Encoded protein: CASTPDPSTDMQYF.

About this clonotype: Its ends do not fully match the called genes, so a read error is possible. The chain has TRBV7-8 and TRBJ2-7; D is undetermined. Germline V gene data show CDR1 as SGHVS and CDR2 as FQNEAQ. The CDR3 has 15 residues. Here the CDR3 reads CASSLVPSLSYEEYF. As DNA, the CDR3 is TGTGCCAGCAGCTTGGTGCCCTCATTATCCTATGAGGAGTACTTT.

This clonotype was seen at least ten times. V usage is TRBV12-3 or TRBV12-4 and J usage is TRBJ1-3; D gene unclear. This CDR3 is 14 amino acids long. V was pared by 4 bases and J by 0 bases, with 7 bases between. CDR3 DNA sequence: TGTGCCAGCAGTTCGGCCTCCTCTGGAAACACCATATATTTT. As protein: CASSSASSGNTIYF.

The chain couples TRBV6-5 to TRBJ1-2; the match to TRBD1 covers 8 bases. V lost 10 bases, J lost 5 bases, and 18 bases stayed unmatched. From germline, CDR1 is MNHEY and CDR2 SVGAGI. The CDR3 contains 16 residues. This CDR3 is CATIKRTGRDRYGYTF. CDR3 bases: TGTGCCACCATTAAACGGACAGGGAGGGACCGTTATGGCTACACCTTC.